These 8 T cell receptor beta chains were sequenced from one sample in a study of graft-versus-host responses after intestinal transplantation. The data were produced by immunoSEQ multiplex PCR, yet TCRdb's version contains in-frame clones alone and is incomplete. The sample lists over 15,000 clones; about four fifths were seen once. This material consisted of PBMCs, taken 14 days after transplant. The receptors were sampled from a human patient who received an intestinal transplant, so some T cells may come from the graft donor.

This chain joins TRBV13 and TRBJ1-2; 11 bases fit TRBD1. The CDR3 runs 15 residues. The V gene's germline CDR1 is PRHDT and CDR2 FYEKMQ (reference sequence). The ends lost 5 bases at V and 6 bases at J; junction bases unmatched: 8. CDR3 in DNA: TGTGCCAGCAGCCCCTGGACAGGGGGCGCCCATGGCTACACCTTC. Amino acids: CASSPWTGGAHGYTF.

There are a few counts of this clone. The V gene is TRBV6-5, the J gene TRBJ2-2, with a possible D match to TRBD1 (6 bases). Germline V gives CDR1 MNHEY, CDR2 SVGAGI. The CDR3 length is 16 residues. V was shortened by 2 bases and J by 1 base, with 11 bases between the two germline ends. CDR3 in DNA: TGTGCCAGCAGTTACGCAGGACAGTGGAACACCGGGGAGCTGTTTTTT. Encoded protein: CASSYAGQWNTGELFF.

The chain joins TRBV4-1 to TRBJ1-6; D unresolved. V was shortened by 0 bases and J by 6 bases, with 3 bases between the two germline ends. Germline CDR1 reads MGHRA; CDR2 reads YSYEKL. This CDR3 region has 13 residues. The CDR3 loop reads CASSQDSNSPLHF. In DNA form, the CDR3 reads TGCGCCAGCAGCCAAGACAGTAATTCACCCCTCCACTTT.

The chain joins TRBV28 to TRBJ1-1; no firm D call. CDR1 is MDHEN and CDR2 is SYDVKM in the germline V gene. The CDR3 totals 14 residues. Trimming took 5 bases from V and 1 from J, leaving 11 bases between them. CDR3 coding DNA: TGTGCCAGCAGTCCCCGACGAGAGAACACTGAAGCTTTCTTT. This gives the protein CASSPRRENTEAFF. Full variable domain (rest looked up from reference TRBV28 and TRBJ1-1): DVKVTQSSRYLVKRTGEKVFLECVQDMDHENMFWYRQDPGLGLRLIYFSYDVKMKEKGDIPEGYSVSREKKERFSLILESASTNQTSMYLCASSPRRENTEAFFGQGTRLTVV.

DNA of the CDR3: TGTGCCAGCGAGGGATTTCGCACAGATACGCAGTATTTT. Translation: CASEGFRTDTQYF. This chain links TRBV2 with TRBJ2-3; tentatively, D is TRBD2 (5 bases). CDR3 length: 13 amino acids. The germline V gene has CDR1 SNHLY and CDR2 FYNNEI. V was clipped by 8 bases and J by 1 base, with 10 bases between them.

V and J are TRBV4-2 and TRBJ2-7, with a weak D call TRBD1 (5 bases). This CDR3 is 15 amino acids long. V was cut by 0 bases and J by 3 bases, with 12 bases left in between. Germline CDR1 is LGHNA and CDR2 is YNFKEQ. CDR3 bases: TGTGCCAGCAGCCAAGAGCGGAGTAGGGGCTACGAGCAGTACTTC. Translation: CASSQERSRGYEQYF.

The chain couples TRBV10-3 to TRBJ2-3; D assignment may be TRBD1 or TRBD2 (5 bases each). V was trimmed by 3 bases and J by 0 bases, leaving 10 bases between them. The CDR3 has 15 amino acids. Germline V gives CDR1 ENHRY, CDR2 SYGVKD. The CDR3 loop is CAISETGPSTDTQYF. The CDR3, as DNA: TGTGCCATCAGTGAAACGGGACCTAGCACAGATACGCAGTATTTT.

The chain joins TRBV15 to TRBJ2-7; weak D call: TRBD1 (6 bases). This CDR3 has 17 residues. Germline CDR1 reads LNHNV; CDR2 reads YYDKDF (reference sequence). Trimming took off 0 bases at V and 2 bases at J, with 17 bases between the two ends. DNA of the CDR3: TGTGCCACCAGCAGAGATGAGGAATGGGGGCTTCCCTACGAGCAGTACTTC. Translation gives CATSRDEEWGLPYEQYF.